This T cell receptor (beta chain) is from a study of vaccination effects on CD4 cells after COVID-19. About the research overall: Early samples were taken at day +14, late at days +241, +227, +161. Study-wide results and limits: Few convalescent patients, and no early post-infection timepoints, were available to the study.

Under the ViraFEST assay, PBMC were stimulated with viral peptide pools so that antigen-specific CD4+ T cells expanded. Sequencing was performed afterwards. Following an approximately ten-day culture, CD4+ T cells were purified. SARS-CoV-2 infection was confirmed by PCR in the person between March and December 2020. Participants got two doses of BNT162b2 or mRNA-1273 vaccine. A few million PBMC per well were cultured with approximately 9.7 IU/ml IL-2 and approximately 9.1 ug/ml peptides. On both days 3 and 7, half of the culture medium was replaced with IL-2 medium. Per the germline V gene, CDR1 is SQVTM and CDR2 is ANQGSEA. The ends were cut back, 7 bases at V and 6 bases at J, with 15 bases in the middle. The CDR3 has 13 residues. Worth noting for this clone: What it binds is unknown.

Sequencing was performed with immunoSEQ multiplex PCR; in TCRdb, only in-frame clones are kept and a portion is missing. The sample has around 15,000 clones; over 60% are singletons. The rearrangement joins TRBV29-1 to TRBJ1-4, with D hard to call. Sequenced here: CD4+ T cells from PBMCs cultured with SARS-CoV-2 spike peptides, sampled after COVID-19 vaccination. The TCR originated in a human donor who had a prior SARS-CoV-2 infection. The CDR3 here is CSALTPEDEKLFF. The CDR3 coding sequence is TGCAGCGCCCTGACCCCGGAAGATGAAAAACTGTTTTTT. Drawing the rest from reference TRBV29-1 and TRBJ1-4, the complete variable domain is SAVISQKPSRDICQRGTSLTIQCQVDSQVTMMFWYRQQPGQSLTLIATANQGSEATYESGFVIDKFPISRPNLTFSTLTVSNMSPEDSSIYLCSALTPEDEKLFFGSGTQLSVL.